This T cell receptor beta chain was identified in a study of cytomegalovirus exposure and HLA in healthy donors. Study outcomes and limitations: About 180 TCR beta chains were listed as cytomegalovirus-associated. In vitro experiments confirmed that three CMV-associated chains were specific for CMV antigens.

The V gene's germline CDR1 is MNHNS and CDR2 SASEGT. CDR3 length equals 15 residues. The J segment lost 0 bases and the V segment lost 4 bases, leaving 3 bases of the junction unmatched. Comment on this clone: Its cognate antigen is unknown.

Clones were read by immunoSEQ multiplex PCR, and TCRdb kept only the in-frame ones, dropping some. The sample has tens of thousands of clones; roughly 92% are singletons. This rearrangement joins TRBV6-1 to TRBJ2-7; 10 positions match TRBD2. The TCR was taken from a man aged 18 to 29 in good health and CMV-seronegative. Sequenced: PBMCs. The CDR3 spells CASSVTSGTSYEQYF. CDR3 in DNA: TGTGCCAGCAGTGTTACTAGCGGGACCTCCTACGAGCAGTACTTC.